The 15 T cell receptor beta chains below come from one sample, sequenced in a study of OX40 agonist ivuxolimab in advanced cancers. The method behind the library was the immunoSEQ multiplex PCR assay. TCRdb re-hosts the immuneACCESS table, in-frame sequences only. Its copies lack some clones; in the studies checked, an unresolved V gene accounts for under half of them, and the cause for the rest is not known. Recorded for this sample are about 98,000 clones; roughly 93% of them occurred a single time. Together, the top ten hold around 0.28% of the sample. The source material was CD4+ or CD8+ T cells sorted from blood, sampled in a trial of the OX40 agonist ivuxolimab. These TCRs come from an adult with an advanced solid tumor such as melanoma, head and neck, liver or kidney cancer.

V gene TRBV6-5 combines with J gene TRBJ1-5, with D possibly TRBD1 on 6 matching bases. From germline, CDR1 is MNHEY and CDR2 SVGAGI. The CDR3 extends over 14 amino acids. Trimming cost V 11 bases and J 2 bases, with 16 bases left between them. The DNA for the CDR3 is TGTGCCTCGAGGGGGGCTGAGGGCAATCAGCCCCAGCATTTT. Protein: CASRGAEGNQPQHF.

The J gene is TRBJ2-1, the V gene TRBV5-1; TRBD2 matches 10 bases. V shed 4 bases, J shed 5 bases, and the junction held 9 bases outside the gene matches. CDR1 is SGHRS and CDR2 is YFSETQ in the germline V gene. This CDR3 comprises 16 residues. CDR3 sequence (DNA): TGCGCCAGCAGCCCTACACTAGCGGGAAAAAACAATGAGCAGTTCTTC. It encodes CASSPTLAGKNNEQFF.

This clone was observed a handful of times. This chain joins TRBV4-2 and TRBJ1-6, with D possibly TRBD1 on 5 matching bases. The CDR3 is 16 residues long. Trimming pared 2 bases from V and 14 bases from J, leaving 22 bases between. Germline V gives CDR1 LGHNA, CDR2 YNFKEQ. CDR3 in DNA: TGTGCCAGCAGCCAAAGTTGGGTAGATGGGGGATTGGCCCTCCACTTT. Translation gives CASSQSWVDGGLALHF.

This clone was seen once. V usage is TRBV6-5 and J usage is TRBJ1-2; D ambiguous. Germline CDR1 reads MNHEY; CDR2 reads SVGAGI. The CDR3 spans 12 residues. V was pared by 0 bases and J by 1 base, with 0 bases between. The chain's CDR3 is CASSYSNYGYTF. The DNA for the CDR3 is TGTGCCAGCAGTTACTCTAACTATGGCTACACCTTC.

As for this clone: Other DNA sequences in the same sample also yield this CDR3. The chain is built from TRBV15 and TRBJ1-3; no clear D. Germline-derived CDR1 and CDR2 are LNHNV and YYDKDF (reference sequence). The ends were cut back, 1 base at V and 4 bases at J, with 2 bases in the middle. The CDR3 totals 12 residues. CDR3 residues: CATSRAGNTIYF. In DNA, the CDR3 is TGTGCCACCAGCAGAGCGGGAAACACCATATATTTT.

V usage is TRBV6-5 and J usage is TRBJ1-3; unclear D gene. Trimming removed 0 bases from V and 4 bases from J, with 10 bases in between. The CDR3 consists of 15 residues. Germline V gives CDR1 MNHEY, CDR2 SVGAGI. CDR3 DNA: TGTGCCAGCAGTTACTCGACCGTAGCAGGAAACACCATATATTTT. This codes for CASSYSTVAGNTIYF.

Only one count was recorded for this clone. The chain couples TRBV6-1 to TRBJ1-4; perhaps TRBD1 as D (6 bases). This CDR3 contains 15 residues. Trimming took off 2 bases at V and 2 bases at J, with 9 bases between the two ends. The germline V gene has CDR1 MNHNS and CDR2 SASEGT. The CDR3 reads CASSERQVTNEKLFF. CDR3 sequence (DNA): TGTGCCAGCAGTGAACGACAGGTCACTAATGAAAAACTGTTTTTT.

V is TRBV4-3 and J is TRBJ2-3; 11 bases map to TRBD2. Germline V gives CDR1 LGHNA, CDR2 YSLEER. Trimming took 5 bases from V and 2 from J; bases not matched to a gene: 9. This CDR3 is built from 17 residues. For the CDR3, the DNA is TGCGCCAGCAGCGCTCACCCTAGCGGGAGGAACACAGATACGCAGTATTTT. It specifies CASSAHPSGRNTDTQYF.

V and J are TRBV10-3 and TRBJ1-4, with 8 bases lining up with TRBD1. Germline CDR1 ENHRY, CDR2 SYGVKD. This CDR3 has 13 amino acids. V was pared by 5 bases and J by 7 bases, with 3 bases of the junction left unmatched. The CDR3 sequence is CAISSRGLEKLFF. The CDR3, as DNA: TGTGCCATCAGTAGCAGGGGGCTTGAAAAACTGTTTTTT.

CDR3 sequence reads: CASSVGVGSAWETQYF. CDR3 in DNA: TGTGCCAGCAGCGTAGGAGTCGGGAGCGCCTGGGAGACCCAGTACTTC. The chain links TRBV9 to TRBJ2-5, with TRBD2 as a possible D gene (6 bases). Trimming left V 0 bases short and J 5 bases short, with 17 bases between. This CDR3 contains 16 residues. Germline V gene lookup returns CDR1 SGDLS and CDR2 YYNGEE.

The chain couples TRBV4-3 to TRBJ2-1; 9 bases align to TRBD1. The CDR3 totals 15 residues. Germline-derived CDR1 and CDR2 are LGHNA and YSLEER. The trim removed 3 bases at V and 7 bases at J, leaving 7 bases unmatched. For the CDR3, the DNA is TGCGCCAGCAGCCACCCCGGGACAGGGAGGAATGAGCAGTTCTTC. It specifies CASSHPGTGRNEQFF.

The CDR3 sequence: CASSPVSGTDTQYF. DNA of the CDR3: TGTGCCAGCAGTCCGGTGTCGGGGACAGATACGCAGTATTTT. J is TRBJ2-3 and V is TRBV28; tentatively, D is TRBD2 (5 bases). V lost 5 bases, J lost 3 bases, and 12 bases lay in between. CDR1 is MDHEN and CDR2 is SYDVKM in the germline V gene. CDR3 length: 14 residues.

The chain recombines TRBV5-1 with TRBJ1-2; perhaps TRBD1 as D (5 bases). The CDR3 is 13 residues long. Germline values: CDR1 SGHRS, CDR2 YFSETQ. V was shortened by 4 bases and J by 8 bases, with 15 bases between the two germline ends. The DNA of the CDR3 is TGCGCCAGCAGCCCGGGGCCTGCGTCCGGCTACACCTTC. Protein: CASSPGPASGYTF.

The DNA of the CDR3 is TGTGCCTGGAGTGTTGTGGGAGGCTCAGATACGCAGTATTTT. It specifies CAWSVVGGSDTQYF. The chain recombines TRBV30 with TRBJ2-3; the D gene is possibly TRBD2 (6 bases). The V end was cut by 0 bases, the J end by 4 bases, with 11 bases between. Looked up from germline, CDR1 is GTSNPN and CDR2 is SVGIG (reference sequence). The CDR3 length is 14 residues.

This chain uses TRBV19 with TRBJ1-5, with 8 bases lining up with TRBD1. The CDR3 has 16 amino acids. The ends lost 3 bases at V and 7 bases at J; junction bases unmatched: 11. From germline, CDR1 is LNHDA and CDR2 SQIVND (reference sequence). CDR3 in DNA: TGTGCCAGTAGTATTGGGTACCCCAGGGGGCAACAGCCCCAGCATTTT. Translated, it gives CASSIGYPRGQQPQHF.